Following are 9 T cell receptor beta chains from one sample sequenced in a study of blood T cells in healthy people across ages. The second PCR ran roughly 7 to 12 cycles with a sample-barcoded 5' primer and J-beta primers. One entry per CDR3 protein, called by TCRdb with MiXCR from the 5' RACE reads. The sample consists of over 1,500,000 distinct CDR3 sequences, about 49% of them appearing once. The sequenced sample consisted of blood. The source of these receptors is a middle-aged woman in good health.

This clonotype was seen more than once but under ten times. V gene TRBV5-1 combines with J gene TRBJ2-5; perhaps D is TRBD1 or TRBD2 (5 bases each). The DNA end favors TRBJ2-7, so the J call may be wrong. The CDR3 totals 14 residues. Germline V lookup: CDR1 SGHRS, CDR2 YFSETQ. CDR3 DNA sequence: TGCGCCAGCAGCTCCGGGGCAGGTTTCGGCGAGCAGTACTTC. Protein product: CASSSGAGFGEQYF.

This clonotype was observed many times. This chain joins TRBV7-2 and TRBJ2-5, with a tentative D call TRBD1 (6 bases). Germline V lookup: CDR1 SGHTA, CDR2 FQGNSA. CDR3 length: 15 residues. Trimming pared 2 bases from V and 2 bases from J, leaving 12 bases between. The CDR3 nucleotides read TGTGCCAGCAGCTTAAGGGGGTCAGGTCAAGAGACCCAGTACTTC. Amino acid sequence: CASSLRGSGQETQYF.

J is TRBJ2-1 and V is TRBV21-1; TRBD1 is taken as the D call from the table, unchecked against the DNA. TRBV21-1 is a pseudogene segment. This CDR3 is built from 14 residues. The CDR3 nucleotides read TGTGCCATCCCGGGACCAAGCTCCTACAATGAGCAGTTCTTC. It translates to CAIPGPSSYNEQFF.

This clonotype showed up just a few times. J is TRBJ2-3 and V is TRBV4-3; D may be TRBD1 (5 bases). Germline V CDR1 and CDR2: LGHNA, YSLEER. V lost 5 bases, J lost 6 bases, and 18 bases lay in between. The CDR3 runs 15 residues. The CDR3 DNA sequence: TGCGCCAGCAGCACACAAAGGGGAAAGGCCGATACGCAGTATTTT. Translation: CASSTQRGKADTQYF.

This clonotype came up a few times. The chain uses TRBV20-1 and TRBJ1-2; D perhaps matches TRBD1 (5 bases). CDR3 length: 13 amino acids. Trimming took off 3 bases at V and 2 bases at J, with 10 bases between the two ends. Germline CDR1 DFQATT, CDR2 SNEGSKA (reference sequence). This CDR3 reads CSASLGVNYGYTF. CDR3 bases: TGCAGTGCTAGCCTAGGGGTAAACTATGGCTACACCTTC.

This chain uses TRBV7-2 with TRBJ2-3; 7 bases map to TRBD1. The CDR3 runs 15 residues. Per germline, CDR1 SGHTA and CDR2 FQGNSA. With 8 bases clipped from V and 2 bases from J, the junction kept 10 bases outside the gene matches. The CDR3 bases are TGTGCCAGCGGCTATAATACAGGGGCCACAGATACGCAGTATTTT. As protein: CASGYNTGATDTQYF.

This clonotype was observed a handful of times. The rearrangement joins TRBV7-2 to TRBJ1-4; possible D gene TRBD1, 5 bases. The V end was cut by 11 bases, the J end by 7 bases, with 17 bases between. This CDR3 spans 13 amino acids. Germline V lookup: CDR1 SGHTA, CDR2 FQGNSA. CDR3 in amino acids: CACRGGGTEKLFF. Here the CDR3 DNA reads TGTGCCTGCCGCGGGGGGGGTACTGAAAAACTGTTTTTT.

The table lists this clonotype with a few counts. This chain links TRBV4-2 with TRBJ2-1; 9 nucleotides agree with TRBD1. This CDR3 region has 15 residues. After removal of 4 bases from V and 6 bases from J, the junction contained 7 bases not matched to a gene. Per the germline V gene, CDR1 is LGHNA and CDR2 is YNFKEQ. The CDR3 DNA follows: TGTGCCAGCAGCCGAACCGGGACAGGGACCAATGAGCAGTTCTTC. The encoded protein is CASSRTGTGTNEQFF.

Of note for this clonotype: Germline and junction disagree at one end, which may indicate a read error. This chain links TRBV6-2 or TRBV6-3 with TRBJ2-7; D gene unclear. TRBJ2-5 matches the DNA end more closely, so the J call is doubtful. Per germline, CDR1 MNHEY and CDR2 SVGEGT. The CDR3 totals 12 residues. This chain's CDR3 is CASSLSSRTQYF. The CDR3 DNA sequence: TGCGCCAGCAGTCTCTCGAGCCGGACCCAGTACTTC.